A single sample gave rise to the 11 T cell receptor beta chains below, sequenced in a study of T cells expressing NK-cell markers. Each CDR3 protein gets one entry in TCRdb, which reprocessed the 5' RACE reads and gives no DNA. The sample is made up of hundreds of thousands of distinct CDR3 sequences, and the top ten hold approximately 7% of it. The sequencing input was blood T cells: a sorted CD56 or NKG2C T cell subset, CD4+ or CD8+ T cells, or bulk PBMC T cells (not recorded which). All receptors come from a woman between 18 and 69 years old in good health.

This chain connects TRBV20-1 to TRBJ1-5; TCRdb gives TRBD1 as the D gene, but with no DNA this cannot be confirmed. The CDR3 sequence is 13 residues long. Germline lookup yields CDR1 DFQATT and CDR2 SNEGSKA (reference sequence). This CDR3 reads CSAIGQGNQPQHF.

This chain uses TRBV20-1 with TRBJ2-7; there is no DNA to check the TCRdb D call of TRBD2. The germline gives CDR1 DFQATT, CDR2 SNEGSKA (reference sequence). CDR3 length: 17 amino acids. CDR3 in amino acids: CSARDSGGASESYEQYF.

The chain employs TRBV3-1 and TRBJ2-5; TCRdb's assignment of TRBD2 cannot be checked, as there is no DNA. The CDR3 covers 15 residues. Germline CDR1 and CDR2: LGHDT and YNNKEL (reference sequence). CDR3 sequence: CASSQELAGGETQYF.

The chain's CDR3 is CASSPRTSKDEQFF. The chain is built from TRBV7-3 and TRBJ2-1; TCRdb's D call, TRBD2, is unchecked because there is no DNA. CDR3 length equals 14 residues. Germline CDR1 and CDR2: SGHTA and FQGTGA.

The rearrangement links TRBV15 to TRBJ2-4. The germline CDR1 and CDR2 sequences are LNHNV and YYDKDF (reference sequence). The CDR3 sequence is 17 residues long. Here the CDR3 reads CATSRDGVYLAKNIQYF.

This chain links TRBV20-1 with TRBJ2-7; there is no DNA to check the TCRdb D call of TRBD2. The CDR3 runs to 15 residues. CDR1 is DFQATT, CDR2 SNEGSKA, per germline (reference sequence). The CDR3 sequence: CSALGLAGDPYEQYF.

This chain links TRBV10-2 with TRBJ2-1; the D call from TCRdb, TRBD2, cannot be confirmed without DNA. The CDR3 sequence is 16 residues long. Germline V gives CDR1 WSHSY, CDR2 SAAADI. CDR3 amino acids: CASSLPGTRRSGEQFF.

The chain has TRBV18 and TRBJ1-1. The CDR3 length is 14 residues. In germline, CDR1 is KGHSH, CDR2 LQKENI. The CDR3 is CASSPGGTGTEAFF.

V and J are TRBV6-1 and TRBJ2-3; TCRdb picks TRBD1, but there is no DNA to check that call. This CDR3 contains 14 residues. Germline V gives CDR1 MNHNS, CDR2 SASEGT. CDR3: CASTSLGHTDTQYF.

This rearrangement joins TRBV28 to TRBJ2-7; the D call of TRBD1 rests on TCRdb alone, since no DNA is present to check it. Germline V gene data show CDR1 as MDHEN and CDR2 as SYDVKM. This CDR3 has 17 amino acids. The CDR3 spells CASSPNPGTTPTYEQYF.

The chain links TRBV20-1 to TRBJ2-5; TCRdb outputs TRBD2, but without DNA this stays unchecked. The length of the CDR3 is 17 residues. Germline CDR1 and CDR2: DFQATT and SNEGSKA (reference sequence). CDR3 region: CSARVGTSGRGGETQYF.